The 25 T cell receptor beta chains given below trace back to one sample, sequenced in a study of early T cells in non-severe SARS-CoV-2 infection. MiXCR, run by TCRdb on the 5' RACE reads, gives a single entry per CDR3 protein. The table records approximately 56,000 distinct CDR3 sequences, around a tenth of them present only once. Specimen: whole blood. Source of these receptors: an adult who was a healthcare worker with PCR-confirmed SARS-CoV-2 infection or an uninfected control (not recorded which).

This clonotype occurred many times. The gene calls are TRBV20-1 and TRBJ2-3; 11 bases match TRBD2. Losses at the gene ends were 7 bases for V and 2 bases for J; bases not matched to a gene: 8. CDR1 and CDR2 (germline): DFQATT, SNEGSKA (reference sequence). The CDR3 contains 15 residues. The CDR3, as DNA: TGCAGTGGCAGGCTTAGCGGGAGGGCCACAGATACGCAGTATTTT. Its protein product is CSGRLSGRATDTQYF.

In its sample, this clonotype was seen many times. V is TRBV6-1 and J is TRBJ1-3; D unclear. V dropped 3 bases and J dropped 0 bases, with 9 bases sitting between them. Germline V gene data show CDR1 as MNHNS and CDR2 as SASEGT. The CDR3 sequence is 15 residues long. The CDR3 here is CASSDSLLSGNTIYF. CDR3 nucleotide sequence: TGTGCCAGCAGTGATAGTCTCCTCTCTGGAAACACCATATATTTT.

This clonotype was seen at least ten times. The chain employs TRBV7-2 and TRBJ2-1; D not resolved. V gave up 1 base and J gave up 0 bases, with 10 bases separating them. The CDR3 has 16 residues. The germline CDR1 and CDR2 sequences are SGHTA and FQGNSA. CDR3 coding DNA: TGTGCCAGCAGCTTAGTAGGCGGCTACTCCTACAATGAGCAGTTCTTC. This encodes CASSLVGGYSYNEQFF.

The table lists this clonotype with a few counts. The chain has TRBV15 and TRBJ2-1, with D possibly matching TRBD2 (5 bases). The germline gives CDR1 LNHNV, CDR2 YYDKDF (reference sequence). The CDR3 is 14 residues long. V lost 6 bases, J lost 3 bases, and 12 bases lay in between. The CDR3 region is CATSGSVDYNEQFF. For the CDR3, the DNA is TGTGCCACCAGTGGGAGTGTGGACTACAATGAGCAGTTCTTC.

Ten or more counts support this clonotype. CDR3 residues: CSARSTGGLDTQYF. The CDR3 DNA is TGCAGTGCTAGATCCACAGGGGGCCTAGATACGCAGTATTTT. The chain employs TRBV20-1 and TRBJ2-3; 9 positions agree with TRBD1. Germline trimming cut 2 bases from V and 5 bases from J; bases unmatched to any gene: 5. Looked up from germline, CDR1 is DFQATT and CDR2 is SNEGSKA (reference sequence). The CDR3 has 14 amino acids.

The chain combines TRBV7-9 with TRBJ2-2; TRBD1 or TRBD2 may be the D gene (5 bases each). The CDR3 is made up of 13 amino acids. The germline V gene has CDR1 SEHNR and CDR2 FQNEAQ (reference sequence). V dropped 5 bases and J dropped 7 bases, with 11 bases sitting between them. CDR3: CASSPDSGGELFF. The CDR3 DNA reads TGTGCCAGCAGCCCCGACAGCGGCGGGGAGCTGTTTTTT.

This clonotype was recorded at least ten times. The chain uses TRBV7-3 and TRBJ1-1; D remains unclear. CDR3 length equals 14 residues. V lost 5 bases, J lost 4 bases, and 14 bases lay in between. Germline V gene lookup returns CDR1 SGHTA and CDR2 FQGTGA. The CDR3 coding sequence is TGTGCCAGCAGCCCCACTGGGGTGGGCACTGAAGCTTTCTTT. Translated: CASSPTGVGTEAFF.

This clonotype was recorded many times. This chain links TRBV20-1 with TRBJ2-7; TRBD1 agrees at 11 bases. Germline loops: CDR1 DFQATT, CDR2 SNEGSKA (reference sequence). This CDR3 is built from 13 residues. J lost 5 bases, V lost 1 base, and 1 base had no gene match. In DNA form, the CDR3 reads TGCAGTGCTAGAGGGACAGGGGGCAACGAGCAGTACTTC. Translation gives CSARGTGGNEQYF.

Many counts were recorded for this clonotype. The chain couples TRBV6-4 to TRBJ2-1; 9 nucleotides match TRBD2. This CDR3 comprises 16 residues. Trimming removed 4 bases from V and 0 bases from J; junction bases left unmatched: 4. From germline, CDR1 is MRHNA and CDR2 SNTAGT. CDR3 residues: CASSGNSGSSYNEQFF. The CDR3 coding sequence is TGTGCCAGCAGTGGGAATAGCGGGAGCTCCTACAATGAGCAGTTCTTC.

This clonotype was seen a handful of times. The CDR3 DNA reads as TGTGCCAGCAGCCCAGGGATTCGGCAGGGGAGACAAGAGACCCAGTACTTC. This codes for CASSPGIRQGRQETQYF. The chain recombines TRBV4-2 with TRBJ2-5, with a tentative D call TRBD1 (6 bases). From germline, CDR1 is LGHNA and CDR2 YNFKEQ. The V end was cut by 4 bases, the J end by 2 bases, with 20 bases between. CDR3 size: 17 residues.

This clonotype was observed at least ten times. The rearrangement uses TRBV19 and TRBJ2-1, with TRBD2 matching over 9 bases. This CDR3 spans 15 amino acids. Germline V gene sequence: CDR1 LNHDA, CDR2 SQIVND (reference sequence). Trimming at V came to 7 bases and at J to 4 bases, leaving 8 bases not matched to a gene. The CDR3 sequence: CASTPGLATYNEQFF. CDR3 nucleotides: TGTGCCAGTACCCCAGGACTAGCGACATACAATGAGCAGTTCTTC.

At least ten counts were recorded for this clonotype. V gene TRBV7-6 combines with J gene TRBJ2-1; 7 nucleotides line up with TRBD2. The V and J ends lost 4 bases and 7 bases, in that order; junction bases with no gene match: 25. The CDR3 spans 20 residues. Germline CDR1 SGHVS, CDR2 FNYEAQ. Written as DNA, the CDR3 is TGTGCCAGCAGCTCGGGCGGATGGCTAGCGGCAAAACGGGGGGAAAATGAGCAGTTCTTC. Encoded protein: CASSSGGWLAAKRGENEQFF.

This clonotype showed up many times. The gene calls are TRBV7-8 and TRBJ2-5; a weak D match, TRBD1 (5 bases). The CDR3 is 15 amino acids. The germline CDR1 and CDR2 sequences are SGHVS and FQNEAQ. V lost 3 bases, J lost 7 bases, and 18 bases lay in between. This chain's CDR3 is CASSFDPPGLGTQYF. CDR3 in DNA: TGTGCCAGCAGCTTCGACCCACCAGGGTTAGGGACCCAGTACTTC.

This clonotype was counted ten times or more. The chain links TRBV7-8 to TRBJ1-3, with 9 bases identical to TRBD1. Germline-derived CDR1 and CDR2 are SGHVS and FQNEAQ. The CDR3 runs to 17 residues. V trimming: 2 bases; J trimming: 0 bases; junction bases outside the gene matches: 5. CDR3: CASSLSGTGRSGNTIYF. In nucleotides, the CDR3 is TGTGCCAGCAGCTTATCCGGGACAGGGCGCTCTGGAAACACCATATATTTT.

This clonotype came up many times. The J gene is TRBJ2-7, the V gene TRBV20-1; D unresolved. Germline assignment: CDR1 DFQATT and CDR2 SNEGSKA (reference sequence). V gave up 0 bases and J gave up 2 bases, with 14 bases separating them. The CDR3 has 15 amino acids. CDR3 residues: CSARDKGKGTYEQYF. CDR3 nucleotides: TGCAGTGCTAGAGATAAGGGAAAGGGAACCTACGAGCAGTACTTC.

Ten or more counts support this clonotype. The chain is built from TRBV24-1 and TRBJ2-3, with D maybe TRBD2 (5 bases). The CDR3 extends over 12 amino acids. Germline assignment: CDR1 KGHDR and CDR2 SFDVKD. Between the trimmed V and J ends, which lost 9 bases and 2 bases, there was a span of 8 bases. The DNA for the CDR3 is TGTGCCACCGAGGGTAACACAGATACGCAGTATTTT. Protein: CATEGNTDTQYF.

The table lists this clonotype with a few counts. The CDR3 is CASMPTHKPSGEQFF. DNA for the CDR3: TGCGCCAGCATGCCCACACATAAGCCGTCGGGTGAGCAGTTCTTC. The chain uses TRBV5-1 and TRBJ2-1; D call uncertain. The germline V and J ends were trimmed by 6 bases and 9 bases, with 22 bases remaining between them. Germline lookup yields CDR1 SGHRS and CDR2 YFSETQ. The length of the CDR3 is 15 residues.

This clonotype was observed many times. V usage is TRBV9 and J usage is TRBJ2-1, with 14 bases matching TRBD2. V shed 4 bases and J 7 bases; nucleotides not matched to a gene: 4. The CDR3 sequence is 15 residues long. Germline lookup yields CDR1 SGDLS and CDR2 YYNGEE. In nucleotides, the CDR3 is TGTGCCAGCAGCACCTGGACTAGCGGGAGGAATGAGCAGTTCTTC. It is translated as CASSTWTSGRNEQFF. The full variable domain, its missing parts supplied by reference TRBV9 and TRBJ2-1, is DSGVTQTPKHLITATGQRVTLRCSPRSGDLSVYWYQQSLDQGLQFLIQYYNGEERAKGNILERFSAQQFPDLHSELNLSSLELGDSALYFCASSTWTSGRNEQFFGPGTRLTVL.

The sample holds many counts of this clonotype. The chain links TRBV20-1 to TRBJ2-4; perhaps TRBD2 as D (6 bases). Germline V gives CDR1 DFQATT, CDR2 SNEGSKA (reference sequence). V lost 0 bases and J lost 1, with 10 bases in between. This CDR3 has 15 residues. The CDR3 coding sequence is TGCAGTGCTAGAGAACTAGCTTCGGCCAAAAACATTCAGTACTTC. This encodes CSARELASAKNIQYF.

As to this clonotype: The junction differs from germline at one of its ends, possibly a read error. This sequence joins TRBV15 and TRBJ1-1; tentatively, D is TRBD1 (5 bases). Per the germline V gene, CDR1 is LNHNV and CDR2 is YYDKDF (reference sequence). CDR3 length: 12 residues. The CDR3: CTTIGQNTEAFF. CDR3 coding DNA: TGTACCACCATCGGACAGAACACTGAAGCTTTCTTT. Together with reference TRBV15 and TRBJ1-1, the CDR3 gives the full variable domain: DAMVIQNPRYQVTQFGKPVTLSCSQTLNHNVMYWYQQKSSQAPKLLFHYYDKDFNNEADTPDNFQSRRPNTSFCFLDIRSPGLGDTAMYLCTTIGQNTEAFFGQGTRLTVV.

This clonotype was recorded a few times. CDR3 region: CSAREGRTLYEQYF. The CDR3 DNA reads TGCAGTGCTAGAGAGGGTCGGACCCTCTACGAGCAGTACTTC. The chain combines TRBV20-1 with TRBJ2-7; D gene uncertain. Germline assignment: CDR1 DFQATT and CDR2 SNEGSKA (reference sequence). V lost 0 bases and J lost 3, with 12 bases in between. The CDR3 totals 14 residues.

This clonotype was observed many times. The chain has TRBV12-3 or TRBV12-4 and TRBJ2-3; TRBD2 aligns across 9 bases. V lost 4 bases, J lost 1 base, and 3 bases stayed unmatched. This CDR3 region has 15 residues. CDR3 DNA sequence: TGTGCCAGCAGTTCGCTAGCGGGGCGCACAGATACGCAGTATTTT. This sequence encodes CASSSLAGRTDTQYF.

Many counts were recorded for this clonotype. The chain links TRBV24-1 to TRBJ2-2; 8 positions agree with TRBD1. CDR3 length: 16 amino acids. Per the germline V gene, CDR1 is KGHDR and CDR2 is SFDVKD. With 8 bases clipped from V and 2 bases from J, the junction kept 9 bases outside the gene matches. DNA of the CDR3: TGTGCCACCACCAGCGGGCAGGGGGCAAACACCGGGGAGCTGTTTTTT. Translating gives CATTSGQGANTGELFF.

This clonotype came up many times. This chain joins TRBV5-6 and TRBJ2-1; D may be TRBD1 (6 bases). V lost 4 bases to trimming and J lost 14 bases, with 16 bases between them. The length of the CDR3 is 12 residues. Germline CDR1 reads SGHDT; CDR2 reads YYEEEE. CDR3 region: CASSRDSAGEFF. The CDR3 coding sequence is TGTGCCAGCAGCCGAGACAGCGCAGGGGAGTTCTTC.

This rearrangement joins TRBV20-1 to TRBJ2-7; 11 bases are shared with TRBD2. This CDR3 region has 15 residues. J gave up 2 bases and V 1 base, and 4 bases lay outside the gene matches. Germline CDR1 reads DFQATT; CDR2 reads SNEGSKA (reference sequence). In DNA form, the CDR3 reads TGCAGTGCTAGAGGAACTAGCGGGGGCACCTACGAGCAGTACTTC. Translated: CSARGTSGGTYEQYF.